The clone carrying this T cell receptor beta chain has a handful of counts. Germline CDR1 reads SQVTM; CDR2 reads ANQGSEA. V lost 4 bases to trimming and J lost 3 bases; unmatched junction nucleotides: 11. The CDR3 is 16 amino acids. Cohort 3 recovered donors had two negative PCRs, clearance, or symptom resolution. The data originate from a study of blood T cell repertoires in COVID-19. Study-level background: Nucleic acid was either cDNA or gDNA, and it came from T cells, B-cell-depleted T cells, or PBMCs.

Profiled with immunoSEQ multiplex PCR; TCRdb holds only in-frame clones, not every one. The table lists just over 300,000 clones, 87% of them singletons. V gene TRBV29-1 combines with J gene TRBJ1-2; 10 positions match TRBD1. Sequences were obtained from PBMCs or T cells enriched from blood (not recorded which). This receptor was taken from a woman under 30 who had recovered from COVID-19. CDR3 DNA sequence: TGCAGCGTTGTAGCTGCGACAGGGGGCGCTGACTATGGCTACACCTTC. This sequence encodes CSVVAATGGADYGYTF. Variable domain in full (rest from reference TRBV29-1 and TRBJ1-2): SAVISQKPSRDICQRGTSLTIQCQVDSQVTMMFWYRQQPGQSLTLIATANQGSEATYESGFVIDKFPISRPNLTFSTLTVSNMSPEDSSIYLCSVVAATGGADYGYTFGSGTRLTVV.